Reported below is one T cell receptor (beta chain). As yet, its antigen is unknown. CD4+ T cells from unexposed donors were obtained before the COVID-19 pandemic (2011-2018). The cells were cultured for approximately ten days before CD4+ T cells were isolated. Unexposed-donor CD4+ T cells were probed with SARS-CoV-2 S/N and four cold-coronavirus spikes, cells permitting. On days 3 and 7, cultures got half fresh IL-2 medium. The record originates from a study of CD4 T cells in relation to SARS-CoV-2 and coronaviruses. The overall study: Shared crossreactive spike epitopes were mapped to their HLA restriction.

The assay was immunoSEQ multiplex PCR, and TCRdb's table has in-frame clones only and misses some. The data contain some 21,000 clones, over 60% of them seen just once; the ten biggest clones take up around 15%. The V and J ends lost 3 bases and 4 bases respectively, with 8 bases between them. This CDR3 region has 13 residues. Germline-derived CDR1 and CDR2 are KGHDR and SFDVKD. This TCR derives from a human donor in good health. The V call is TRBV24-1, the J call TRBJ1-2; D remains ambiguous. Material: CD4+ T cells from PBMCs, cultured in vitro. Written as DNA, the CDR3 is TGTGCCACCAGTGATGCGACAAGCTATGGCTACACCTTC. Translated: CATSDATSYGYTF.